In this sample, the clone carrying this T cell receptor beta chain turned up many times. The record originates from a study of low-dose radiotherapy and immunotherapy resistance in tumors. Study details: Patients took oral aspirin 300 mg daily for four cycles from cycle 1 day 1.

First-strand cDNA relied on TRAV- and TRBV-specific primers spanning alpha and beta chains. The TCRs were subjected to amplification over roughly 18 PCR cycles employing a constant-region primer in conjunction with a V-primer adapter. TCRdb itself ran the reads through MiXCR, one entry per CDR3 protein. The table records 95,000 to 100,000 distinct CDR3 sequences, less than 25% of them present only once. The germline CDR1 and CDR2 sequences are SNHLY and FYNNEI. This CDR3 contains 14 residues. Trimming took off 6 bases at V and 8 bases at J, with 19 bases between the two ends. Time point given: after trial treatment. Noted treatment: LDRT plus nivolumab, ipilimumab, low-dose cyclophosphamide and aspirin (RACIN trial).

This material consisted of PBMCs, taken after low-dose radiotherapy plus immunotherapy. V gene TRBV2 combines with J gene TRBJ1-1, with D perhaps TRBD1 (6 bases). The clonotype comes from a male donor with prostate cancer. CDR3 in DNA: TGTGCCAGCAGCCGAAGAACAGGGACCCCCGAAGCTTTCTTT. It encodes CASSRRTGTPEAFF.